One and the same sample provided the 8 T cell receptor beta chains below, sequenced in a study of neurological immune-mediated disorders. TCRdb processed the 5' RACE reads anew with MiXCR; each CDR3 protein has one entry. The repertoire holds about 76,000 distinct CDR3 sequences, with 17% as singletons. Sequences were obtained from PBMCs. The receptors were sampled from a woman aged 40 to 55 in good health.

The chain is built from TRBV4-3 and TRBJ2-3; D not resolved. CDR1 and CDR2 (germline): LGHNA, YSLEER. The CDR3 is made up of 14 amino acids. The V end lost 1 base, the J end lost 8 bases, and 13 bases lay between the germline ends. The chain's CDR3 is CASSQGSWWTTQYF. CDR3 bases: TGCGCCAGCAGCCAAGGGAGCTGGTGGACTACGCAGTATTTT.

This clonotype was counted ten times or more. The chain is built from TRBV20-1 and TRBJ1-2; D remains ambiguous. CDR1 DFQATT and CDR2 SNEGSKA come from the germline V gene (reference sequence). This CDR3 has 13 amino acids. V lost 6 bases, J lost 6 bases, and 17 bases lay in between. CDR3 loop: CSALLDGTDGYTF. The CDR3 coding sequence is TGCAGTGCCCTCCTCGACGGAACGGATGGCTACACCTTC.

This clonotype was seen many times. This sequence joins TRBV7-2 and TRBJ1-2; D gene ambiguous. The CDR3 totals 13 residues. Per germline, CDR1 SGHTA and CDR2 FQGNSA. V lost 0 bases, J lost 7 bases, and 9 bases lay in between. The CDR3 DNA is TGTGCCAGCAGCTTAGCAAGGGAACGTGGCTACACCTTC. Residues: CASSLARERGYTF.

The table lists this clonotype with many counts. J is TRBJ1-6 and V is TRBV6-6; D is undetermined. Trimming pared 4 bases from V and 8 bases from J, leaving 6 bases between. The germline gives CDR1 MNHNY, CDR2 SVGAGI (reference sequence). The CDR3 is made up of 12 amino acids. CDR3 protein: CASSLQDSPLHF. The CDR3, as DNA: TGTGCCAGCAGTTTACAAGATTCACCCCTCCACTTT.

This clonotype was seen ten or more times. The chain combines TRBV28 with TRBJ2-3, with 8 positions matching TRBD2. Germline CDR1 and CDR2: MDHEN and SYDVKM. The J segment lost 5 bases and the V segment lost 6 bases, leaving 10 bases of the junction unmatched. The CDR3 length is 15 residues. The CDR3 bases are TGTGCCAGCAGCAGTAGCGGGGAAGCGGAAGATACGCAGTATTTT. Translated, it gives CASSSSGEAEDTQYF.

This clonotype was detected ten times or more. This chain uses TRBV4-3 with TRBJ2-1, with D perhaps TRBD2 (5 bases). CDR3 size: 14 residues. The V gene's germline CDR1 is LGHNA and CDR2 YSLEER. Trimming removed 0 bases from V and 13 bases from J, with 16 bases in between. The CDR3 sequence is CASSQDIASQAQFF. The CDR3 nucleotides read TGCGCCAGCAGCCAAGATATAGCGTCCCAGGCCCAGTTCTTC.

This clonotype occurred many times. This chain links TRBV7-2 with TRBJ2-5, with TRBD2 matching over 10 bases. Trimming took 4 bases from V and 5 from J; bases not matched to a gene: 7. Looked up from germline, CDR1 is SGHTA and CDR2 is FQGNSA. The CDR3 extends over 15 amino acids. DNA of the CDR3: TGTGCCAGCAGCTCACTAGCGGGGCCCTACGAGACCCAGTACTTC. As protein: CASSSLAGPYETQYF.

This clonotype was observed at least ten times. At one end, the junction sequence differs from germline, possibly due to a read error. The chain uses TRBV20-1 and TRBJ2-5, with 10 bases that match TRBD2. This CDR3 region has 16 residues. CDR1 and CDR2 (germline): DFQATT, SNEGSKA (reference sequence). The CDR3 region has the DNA TGCAGTGCTACCCCCCCACAGCGGGGGGGCCCAGAGCCCCAGTACTTC. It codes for CSATPPQRGGPEPQYF.